The T cell receptor beta chain described here comes from a study of cytomegalovirus exposure and HLA in healthy donors. Study-level findings and limits: When analyzed later, a missense DCLRE1C variant was found to be linked to TCR beta V- and J-gene trimming. Researchers reported from a later analysis that most CMV-associated TCR beta chains appeared HLA-restricted. The CMV antigen specificity of three CMV-associated chains was confirmed through in vitro analysis.

Concerning this clone itself: What it binds is not known.

PCR employed 60 Vbeta and 13 Jbeta primers. The method was immunoSEQ multiplex PCR; TCRdb's version includes in-frame clones alone and lacks a portion of them. This table has approximately 170,000 clones, 65% to 70% appearing once. This CDR3 contains 14 residues. CDR1 SEHNR and CDR2 FQNEAQ come from the germline V gene (reference sequence). The J segment lost 3 bases and the V segment lost 5 bases, leaving 7 bases of the junction unmatched. The clonotype comes from a woman under 30 in good health and CMV-seropositive. The chain recombines TRBV7-9 with TRBJ2-7; 7 bases agree with TRBD1. The sample taken for sequencing was PBMCs. The CDR3 sequence is CASSERDRGYEQYF. The CDR3 coding sequence is TGTGCCAGCAGCGAAAGGGACAGAGGCTACGAGCAGTACTTC.